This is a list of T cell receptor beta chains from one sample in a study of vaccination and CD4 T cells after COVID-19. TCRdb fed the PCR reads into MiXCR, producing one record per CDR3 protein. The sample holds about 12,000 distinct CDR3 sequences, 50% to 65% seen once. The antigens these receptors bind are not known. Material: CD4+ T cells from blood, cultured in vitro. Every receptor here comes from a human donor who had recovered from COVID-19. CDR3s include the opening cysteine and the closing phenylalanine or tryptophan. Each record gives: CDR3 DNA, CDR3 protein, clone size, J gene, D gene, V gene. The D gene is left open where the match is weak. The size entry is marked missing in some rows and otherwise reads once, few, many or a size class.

CDR3nt: TGTGCCAGCACACGTGGGTTATACGACGGTCAGCCCCAGCATTTT
CDR3aa: CASTRGLYDGQPQHF
abundance: few
j_gene: TRBJ1-5
d_gene: NA
v_gene: TRBV7-2

CDR3nt: TGTGCCAGCAGTTTCAAGGGGGCAAAATCACCCCTCCACTTT
CDR3aa: CASSFKGAKSPLHF
abundance: few
j_gene: TRBJ1-6
d_gene: TRBD1
v_gene: TRBV27

CDR3nt: TGCAGTGCTAGCGGTCAAGAGACCCAGTACTTC
CDR3aa: CSASGQETQYF
abundance: few
j_gene: TRBJ2-5
d_gene: NA
v_gene: TRBV20-1

CDR3nt: TGTGCCAGCTCACCTCAAAGGGGCACAGAGACCCAGTACTTC
CDR3aa: CASSPQRGTETQYF
abundance: NA
j_gene: TRBJ2-5
d_gene: NA
v_gene: TRBV18

CDR3nt: TGCAGTGCTACCCCGCGGAAGAACACTGAAGCTTTCTTT
CDR3aa: CSATPRKNTEAFF
abundance: NA
j_gene: TRBJ1-1
d_gene: NA
v_gene: TRBV20-1

CDR3nt: TGCAGTGCTCGAGGACACTTCTACGAGCAGTACTTC
CDR3aa: CSARGHFYEQYF
abundance: NA
j_gene: TRBJ2-7
d_gene: NA
v_gene: TRBV20-1

CDR3nt: TGTGCCAGCAGTGAAATAGGAGAGACCCAGTACTTC
CDR3aa: CASSEIGETQYF
abundance: few
j_gene: TRBJ2-5
d_gene: NA
v_gene: TRBV2

CDR3nt: TGTGCCAGCAAGTATGGGGGGAACACCGGGGAGCTGTTTTTT
CDR3aa: CASKYGGNTGELFF
abundance: NA
j_gene: TRBJ2-2
d_gene: NA
v_gene: TRBV2

CDR3nt: TGTGCCAGCCGCGAGCCCCCGGGAGGGAGGAACACTGAAGCTTTCTTT
CDR3aa: CASREPPGGRNTEAFF
abundance: NA
j_gene: TRBJ1-1
d_gene: NA
v_gene: TRBV6-2/TRBV6-3

CDR3nt: TGTGCCTGGAGTGTGGCCTACGACAATGAGCAGTTCTTC
CDR3aa: CAWSVAYDNEQFF
abundance: few
j_gene: TRBJ2-1
d_gene: NA
v_gene: TRBV30

CDR3nt: TGTGCCAGCACCCCGGGACAGGCGAGCTCCTACGAGCAGTACTTC
CDR3aa: CASTPGQASSYEQYF
abundance: NA
j_gene: TRBJ2-7
d_gene: TRBD1
v_gene: TRBV6-1

CDR3nt: TGTGCCAGCAGTGACTCGGGCACCGGGGAGCTGTTTTTT
CDR3aa: CASSDSGTGELFF
abundance: once
j_gene: TRBJ2-2
d_gene: NA
v_gene: TRBV6-4

CDR3nt: TGTGCCAGCAGCCCCTGGACGGGCGCTGAAGCTTTCTTT
CDR3aa: CASSPWTGAEAFF
abundance: NA
j_gene: TRBJ1-1
d_gene: NA
v_gene: TRBV2

CDR3nt: TGTGCCAGCAGGGTCGTCAATCAGCCCCAGCATTTT
CDR3aa: CASRVVNQPQHF
abundance: once
j_gene: TRBJ1-5
d_gene: NA
v_gene: TRBV2

CDR3nt: TGTGCCAGCGGGGAGGTGGACAGGAGCAATCAGCCCCAGCATTTT
CDR3aa: CASGEVDRSNQPQHF
abundance: once
j_gene: TRBJ1-5
d_gene: TRBD1
v_gene: TRBV28

CDR3nt: TGTGCCACCAGCAGTGGGCCTCGGACCCAGTACTTC
CDR3aa: CATSSGPRTQYF
abundance: once
j_gene: TRBJ2-5
d_gene: NA
v_gene: TRBV15

CDR3nt: TGTGCCACCAACCGGCCCCTGGAAGACGAGCAGTACTTC
CDR3aa: CATNRPLEDEQYF
abundance: NA
j_gene: TRBJ2-7
d_gene: NA
v_gene: TRBV2

CDR3nt: TGTGCCAGCAGGGGTGGAGATAGGGATACGCAGTATTTT
CDR3aa: CASRGGDRDTQYF
abundance: NA
j_gene: TRBJ2-3
d_gene: NA
v_gene: TRBV27

CDR3nt: TGTGCCAGCAGTGAAGATTGGGCCAGGCCGGCCCAGCATTTT
CDR3aa: CASSEDWARPAQHF
abundance: few
j_gene: TRBJ1-5
d_gene: NA
v_gene: TRBV6-1

CDR3nt: TGTGCCAGCACCGTAGCGGGAGACACCGGGGAGCTGTTTTTT
CDR3aa: CASTVAGDTGELFF
abundance: once
j_gene: TRBJ2-2
d_gene: TRBD2
v_gene: TRBV6-2/TRBV6-3

CDR3nt: TGCAGTGCAAGAGGGGGGAGGGCCCTCCAAGAGACCCAGTACTTC
CDR3aa: CSARGGRALQETQYF
abundance: NA
j_gene: TRBJ2-5
d_gene: NA
v_gene: TRBV20-1

CDR3nt: TGTGCCACCACTCCCACAGGGGGTGCCTACGAGCAGTACTTC
CDR3aa: CATTPTGGAYEQYF
abundance: NA
j_gene: TRBJ2-7
d_gene: TRBD1
v_gene: TRBV15

CDR3nt: TGCAGTGCTAGTTTATCCCGGGCCGAGCAGTACTTC
CDR3aa: CSASLSRAEQYF
abundance: NA
j_gene: TRBJ2-7
d_gene: NA
v_gene: TRBV20-1

CDR3nt: TGTGCCAGCAGGATTCGAGACAGGGGGTCGAACACCGGGGAGCTGTTTTTT
CDR3aa: CASRIRDRGSNTGELFF
abundance: NA
j_gene: TRBJ2-2
d_gene: TRBD1
v_gene: TRBV2

CDR3nt: TGCAGTGCTAGAGGTCCCCTCGGACGGCTAAATTCACCCCTCCACTTT
CDR3aa: CSARGPLGRLNSPLHF
abundance: few
j_gene: TRBJ1-6
d_gene: NA
v_gene: TRBV20-1

CDR3nt: TGTGCCAGCAGCTTCTTGGCGCAGAACACTGAAGCTTTCTTT
CDR3aa: CASSFLAQNTEAFF
abundance: NA
j_gene: TRBJ1-1
d_gene: NA
v_gene: TRBV7-8

CDR3nt: TGTGCCAGCAGCAGATTAGCGGGAGAGAGGACAGATACGCAGTATTTT
CDR3aa: CASSRLAGERTDTQYF
abundance: NA
j_gene: TRBJ2-3
d_gene: TRBD2
v_gene: TRBV11-1

CDR3nt: TGTGCCAGCAGATTATCGACAGGGGGCCTTCAGCCCCAGCATTTT
CDR3aa: CASRLSTGGLQPQHF
abundance: NA
j_gene: TRBJ1-5
d_gene: TRBD1
v_gene: TRBV27

CDR3nt: TGCAGTGCCCCGGGACAGTACTCTGGAAACACCATATATTTT
CDR3aa: CSAPGQYSGNTIYF
abundance: NA
j_gene: TRBJ1-3
d_gene: TRBD1
v_gene: TRBV20-1

CDR3nt: TGTGCCAGCAGATCAGGGGCCCTGAATGAAAAACTGTTTTTT
CDR3aa: CASRSGALNEKLFF
abundance: NA
j_gene: TRBJ1-4
d_gene: NA
v_gene: TRBV6-1

CDR3nt: TGTGCCAGCAGTTACCCTGAATTAGTCGATGAGCAGTTCTTC
CDR3aa: CASSYPELVDEQFF
abundance: NA
j_gene: TRBJ2-1
d_gene: NA
v_gene: TRBV6-5

CDR3nt: TGTGCCAGCAGTTACTCGCCCGGGGGCCACAATTCACCCCTCCACTTT
CDR3aa: CASSYSPGGHNSPLHF
abundance: NA
j_gene: TRBJ1-6
d_gene: NA
v_gene: TRBV6-5

CDR3nt: TGTGCCAGCAGCGGACAAAAGACAGGAGACGGGGCCAACGTCCTGACTTTC
CDR3aa: CASSGQKTGDGANVLTF
abundance: NA
j_gene: TRBJ2-6
d_gene: NA
v_gene: TRBV5-4

CDR3nt: TGCGCCAGCAGCCGTATTTATGACAGCCAAGAGACCCAGTACTTC
CDR3aa: CASSRIYDSQETQYF
abundance: NA
j_gene: TRBJ2-5
d_gene: NA
v_gene: TRBV5-1

CDR3nt: TGTGCCAGCAGTGAGCGGGACACCGGGGAGCTGTTTTTT
CDR3aa: CASSERDTGELFF
abundance: few
j_gene: TRBJ2-2
d_gene: NA
v_gene: TRBV6-4

CDR3nt: TGTGCCAGCAGTTACGTGAGACTAGCGGAACGTCAAGAGACCCAGTACTTC
CDR3aa: CASSYVRLAERQETQYF
abundance: NA
j_gene: TRBJ2-5
d_gene: TRBD2
v_gene: TRBV6-5

CDR3nt: TGCGCCAGCTCAACAGGGGGCACGAACACCGGGGAGCTGTTTTTT
CDR3aa: CASSTGGTNTGELFF
abundance: NA
j_gene: TRBJ2-2
d_gene: TRBD1
v_gene: TRBV5-1

CDR3nt: TGCAGTGCGAGGGGACAGGGCACTGAAGCTTTCTTT
CDR3aa: CSARGQGTEAFF
abundance: few
j_gene: TRBJ1-1
d_gene: TRBD1
v_gene: TRBV20-1

CDR3nt: TGTGCCAGCAGCTTGGGACAGGGAGGAGAGACCCAGTACTTC
CDR3aa: CASSLGQGGETQYF
abundance: once
j_gene: TRBJ2-5
d_gene: NA
v_gene: TRBV5-4